Listed below are T cell receptor beta chains from one sample, sequenced in a study of blood T cell repertoires in COVID-19. Libraries were prepared by immunoSEQ multiplex PCR; TCRdb keeps only in-frame clonotypes and omits some of them. The sample has roughly 250,000 clones; 70% to 75% are singletons. Sequenced: peripheral blood. Receptors were obtained from a woman older than 75 with acute or convalescent COVID-19. Each CDR3 is given with its conserved first and last residue. A D gene is named only where the DNA matches it firmly. Not every row has a clone size; where given, it reads once, few, many or a size class.

TGTGCCAGCAGCCCCAGGACAGTCCTGGAAACCATATATTTT	CASSPRTVLETIYF	TRBV3-1/TRBV3-2	TRBJ1-3	-	-
TGTGCCAGTAGTATAACGGGACAGCCTTCGGGTGAAGCTTTCTTT	CASSITGQPSGEAFF	TRBV19	TRBJ1-1	-	TRBD1
TGTGCCAGCAGTCCTCTTTTCCGTAGCGGGGGACAATTCGGAGAGACCCAGTACTTC	CASSPLFRSGGQFGETQYF	TRBV6-6	TRBJ2-5	few	TRBD2
TGTGCCAGCACTGAACAGGGGGCTCAAGGGCCCCAGCATTTT	CASTEQGAQGPQHF	TRBV2	TRBJ1-5	-	TRBD1
TGTGCCTGGAAGGACAGGGCCTACGAGCAGTACTTC	CAWKDRAYEQYF	TRBV30	TRBJ2-7	few	TRBD1
TGTGCCAGCAGCCAGAGCGCGGGGGGACTTTCCTACGAGCAGTACTTC	CASSQSAGGLSYEQYF	TRBV3-1/TRBV3-2	TRBJ2-7	-	TRBD2
TGTGCCAGCAGATTCCTGGACATTGCCTATGGCTACACCTTC	CASRFLDIAYGYTF	TRBV6-5	TRBJ1-2	few	-
TGTGCCAGCAGCCGACCGCCCCAGGGGCGGGTGAACACTGAAGCTTTCTTT	CASSRPPQGRVNTEAFF	TRBV27	TRBJ1-1	-	-
TGTGCCAGCACCCTCGCGCAGGGGCGAGTAATGAACACTGAAGCTTTCTTT	CASTLAQGRVMNTEAFF	TRBV7-9	TRBJ1-1	-	-
TGTGCCAGCAGCACACAGGTGAACACTGAAGCTTTCTTT	CASSTQVNTEAFF	TRBV7-9	TRBJ1-1	once	-
TGCAGCGTTAGGACAGGGGGAGAAAAACTGTTTTTT	CSVRTGGEKLFF	TRBV29-1	TRBJ1-4	-	TRBD1
TGTGCCAGCAGCTTTAGCCGTGAAGCTTTCTTT	CASSFSREAFF	TRBV7-2	TRBJ1-1	-	-
TGTGCCAGCTCACTGATTCCGCTCGCGGGACGGGAAGCCTACGAGCAGTACTTC	CASSLIPLAGREAYEQYF	TRBV18	TRBJ2-7	-	-
TGTGCCTGGAGTCCACCGACAGGATTGAACACTGAAGCTTTCTTT	CAWSPPTGLNTEAFF	TRBV30	TRBJ1-1	few	-
TGTGCCAGCACCTCAGCGGGGGCGTCAAACAATGAGCAGTTCTTC	CASTSAGASNNEQFF	TRBV2	TRBJ2-1	-	TRBD2
TGTGCCAGCAGCCAAGGCCGCAGCGCTTATGCTGGCTACACCTTC	CASSQGRSAYAGYTF	TRBV3-1/TRBV3-2	TRBJ1-2	-	-
TGTGCCAGCAGTACAGGACTAGCGGGAGTAGACGAGCAGTACTTC	CASSTGLAGVDEQYF	TRBV2	TRBJ2-7	-	TRBD2
TGTGCCAGCAGTGAAGGGGCAGGGGGCTGGAACGAGCAGTACTTC	CASSEGAGGWNEQYF	TRBV6-1	TRBJ2-7	-	TRBD1
TGTGCCAGCAGCCACACCCAAGAGGATACGCAGTATTTT	CASSHTQEDTQYF	TRBV3-1/TRBV3-2	TRBJ2-3	-	-
TGTGCCAGTAGTATTCAAGGACAGGGTTTCCACGAGCAGTACTTC	CASSIQGQGFHEQYF	TRBV19	TRBJ2-7	-	TRBD1
TGTGCCAGCAGCTTTCAGGGGCCGGAGACCCAGTACTTC	CASSFQGPETQYF	TRBV7-2	TRBJ2-5	-	-
TGTGCCAGCAGCTCCACGACAGGGTTCGTCGGGGAGCTGTTTTTT	CASSSTTGFVGELFF	TRBV7-2	TRBJ2-2	-	TRBD1
TGTGCCAGCTCACCATCTCCTGAAAAACTGTTTTTT	CASSPSPEKLFF	TRBV18	TRBJ1-4	many	-
TGTGCCAGCAGCCGGAAGGGGGGGGGACACACAGATACGCAGTATTTT	CASSRKGGGHTDTQYF	TRBV14	TRBJ2-3	-	-
TGTGCCAGCAGCGCACCGGATGGCAGGAATGGCTACACCTTC	CASSAPDGRNGYTF	TRBV9	TRBJ1-2	-	-
TGCGCCAGCAGCCAAGTTCCGGGTTACGAGACCCAGTACTTC	CASSQVPGYETQYF	TRBV4-1	TRBJ2-5	few	-
TGTGCCAGCAGTTTAAAAACAGGCTACGAGCAGTACTTC	CASSLKTGYEQYF	TRBV27	TRBJ2-7	few	-
TGTGCCAGCAGTTACTCTTTGGCAGGTAATCAGCCCCAGCATTTT	CASSYSLAGNQPQHF	TRBV6-5	TRBJ1-5	-	-
TGTGCCAGCAGTCTCCCGGGGGGGAGCAATCAGCCCCAGCATTTT	CASSLPGGSNQPQHF	TRBV6-6	TRBJ1-5	-	-
TGTGCCAGTAGTATGAGGCAGGGGAGCTCCTACAATGAGCAGTTCTTC	CASSMRQGSSYNEQFF	TRBV19	TRBJ2-1	-	-
TGTGCCAGCAGCCCCCGGGGGTTAGCGGGAGAATACGAGCAGTACTTC	CASSPRGLAGEYEQYF	TRBV5-6	TRBJ2-7	-	TRBD2
TGTGCCACCAGCAGAGACAGGGTTGGGGCCAACGTCCTGACTTTC	CATSRDRVGANVLTF	TRBV15	TRBJ2-6	-	-
TGTGCCAGCAGCGCGACAACAGGTTCCGGCTACACCTTC	CASSATTGSGYTF	TRBV7-9	TRBJ1-2	-	-
TGCGCCAGCAGCCAACCGGCGGGTTCGGGTTGGTTACATTCACCCCTCCACTTT	CASSQPAGSGWLHSPLHF	TRBV4-1	TRBJ1-6	few	-
TGTGCCAGCAGTAAAACAGGGGGCCAAGAGACCCAGTACTTC	CASSKTGGQETQYF	TRBV6-5	TRBJ2-5	-	TRBD1
TGTGCCAGCAGCCCTCAGGACGGGATAAATGAGCAGTTCTTC	CASSPQDGINEQFF	TRBV3-1/TRBV3-2	TRBJ2-1	once	-
TGTGCCAGCAGCCAAGAAACGGGACTAGCGGGCACAGATACGCAGTATTTT	CASSQETGLAGTDTQYF	TRBV4-2	TRBJ2-3	-	TRBD2
TGTGCCAGCAGCTTAGACGCGGGCACTGAAGCTTTCTTT	CASSLDAGTEAFF	TRBV7-9	TRBJ1-1	once	-
TGCGCCAGCAGTCGGGACTCTGGAAACACCATATATTTT	CASSRDSGNTIYF	TRBV5-1	TRBJ1-3	-	-
TGTGCCAGCAGCTTAGGAGGACAGGGGGCGACAGATACGCAGTATTTT	CASSLGGQGATDTQYF	TRBV7-2	TRBJ2-3	once	TRBD1
TGTGCCAGCAGTTTAACCGGGTCCGGGGAGCTGTTTTTT	CASSLTGSGELFF	TRBV27	TRBJ2-2	-	-
TGTGCCAGCTCACAAGGACAGGGACAATACACTGAAGCTTTCTTT	CASSQGQGQYTEAFF	TRBV18	TRBJ1-1	few	TRBD1
TGTGCCAGCAGTTTATCAGGGGGCACTGAAGCTTTCTTT	CASSLSGGTEAFF	TRBV27	TRBJ1-1	-	-
TGCGCCAGCAAAGACCTGAAACTAGCGGGAGGCGTCGATGAGCAGTTCTTC	CASKDLKLAGGVDEQFF	TRBV5-1	TRBJ2-1	-	TRBD2
TGTGCCGCCCAGGATCGGGGAGAAAAACTGTTTTTT	CAAQDRGEKLFF	TRBV19	TRBJ1-4	-	-
TGTGCCAGCAGATCAGGGGGAGAAAATAATTCACCCCTCCACTTT	CASRSGGENNSPLHF	TRBV27	TRBJ1-6	-	TRBD1
TGTGCCTGGAAGGTGGGGCCGGGTGACTATGGCTACACCTTC	CAWKVGPGDYGYTF	TRBV30	TRBJ1-2	few	-
TGTGCCAGCAACTCCGCAGGCGGGGGGAACACTGAAGCTTTCTTT	CASNSAGGGNTEAFF	TRBV6-5	TRBJ1-1	few	-
TGCGCCAGCAGCCAAGATCCACAGGGTGCTTATGGCTACACCTTC	CASSQDPQGAYGYTF	TRBV4-1	TRBJ1-2	-	-
TGCAGCGTCATTTGGGTAGCGGGAGGAAGGGAGACCCAGTACTTC	CSVIWVAGGRETQYF	TRBV29-1	TRBJ2-5	-	TRBD2
TGTGCCCACACTCCAGGGTCGAACTATGGCTACACCTTC	CAHTPGSNYGYTF	TRBV6-1	TRBJ1-2	-	-
TGTGCCAGCAGTGAAGCGCTTCTGGGGGCCGATACGCAGTATTTT	CASSEALLGADTQYF	TRBV6-1	TRBJ2-3	-	-
TGTGCCAGCAGCTACCAGGGGACGTCCGGTCAGCCCCAGCATTTT	CASSYQGTSGQPQHF	TRBV7-2	TRBJ1-5	-	-